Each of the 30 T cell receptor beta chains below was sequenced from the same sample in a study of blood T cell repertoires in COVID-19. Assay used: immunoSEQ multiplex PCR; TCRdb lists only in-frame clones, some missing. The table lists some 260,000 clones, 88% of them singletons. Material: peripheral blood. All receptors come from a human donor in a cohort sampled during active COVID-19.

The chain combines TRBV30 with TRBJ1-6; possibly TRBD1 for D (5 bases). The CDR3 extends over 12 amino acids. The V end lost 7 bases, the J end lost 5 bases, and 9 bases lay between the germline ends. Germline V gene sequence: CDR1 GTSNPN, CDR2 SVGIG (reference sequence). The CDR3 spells CASGPDNSPLHF. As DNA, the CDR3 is TGTGCCTCGGGACCGGATAATTCACCCCTCCACTTT.

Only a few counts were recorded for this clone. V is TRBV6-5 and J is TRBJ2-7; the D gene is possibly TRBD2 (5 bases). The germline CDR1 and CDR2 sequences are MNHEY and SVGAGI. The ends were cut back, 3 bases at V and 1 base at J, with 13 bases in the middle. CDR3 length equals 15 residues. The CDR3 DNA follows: TGTGCCAGCAGTTATCAATTTACTAGTTCCTACGAGCAGTACTTC. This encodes CASSYQFTSSYEQYF.

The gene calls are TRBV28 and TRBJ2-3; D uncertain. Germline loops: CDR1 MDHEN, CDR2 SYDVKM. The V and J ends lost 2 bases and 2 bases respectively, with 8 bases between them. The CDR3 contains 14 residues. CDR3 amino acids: CASSLSRTTDTQYF. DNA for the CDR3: TGTGCCAGCAGTTTAAGCCGTACCACAGATACGCAGTATTTT.

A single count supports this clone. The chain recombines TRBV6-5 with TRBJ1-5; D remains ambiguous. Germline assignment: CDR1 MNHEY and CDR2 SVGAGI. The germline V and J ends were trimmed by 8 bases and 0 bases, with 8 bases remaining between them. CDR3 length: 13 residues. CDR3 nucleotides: TGTGCCAGCGGGGAGAATAGCAATCAGCCCCAGCATTTT. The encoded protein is CASGENSNQPQHF.

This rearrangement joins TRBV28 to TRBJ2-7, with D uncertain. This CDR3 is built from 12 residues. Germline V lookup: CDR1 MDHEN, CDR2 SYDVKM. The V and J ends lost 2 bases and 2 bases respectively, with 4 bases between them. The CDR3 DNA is TGTGCCAGCAGTTTAGGCACCTACGAGCAGTACTTC. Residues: CASSLGTYEQYF. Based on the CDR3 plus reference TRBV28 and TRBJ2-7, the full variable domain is DVKVTQSSRYLVKRTGEKVFLECVQDMDHENMFWYRQDPGLGLRLIYFSYDVKMKEKGDIPEGYSVSREKKERFSLILESASTNQTSMYLCASSLGTYEQYFGPGTRLTVT.

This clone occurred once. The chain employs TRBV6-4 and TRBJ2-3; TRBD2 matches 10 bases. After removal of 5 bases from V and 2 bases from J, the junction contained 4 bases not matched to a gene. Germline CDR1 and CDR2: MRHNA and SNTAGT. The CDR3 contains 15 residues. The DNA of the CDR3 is TGTGCCAGCAGTTCCGGGACTAGCGACACAGATACGCAGTATTTT. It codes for CASSSGTSDTDTQYF.

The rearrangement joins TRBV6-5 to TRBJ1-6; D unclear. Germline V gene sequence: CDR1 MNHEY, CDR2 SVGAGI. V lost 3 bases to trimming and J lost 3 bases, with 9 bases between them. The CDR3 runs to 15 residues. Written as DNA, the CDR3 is TGTGCCAGCAGTTATTCCCCCAGCTATAATTCACCCCTCCACTTT. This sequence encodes CASSYSPSYNSPLHF.

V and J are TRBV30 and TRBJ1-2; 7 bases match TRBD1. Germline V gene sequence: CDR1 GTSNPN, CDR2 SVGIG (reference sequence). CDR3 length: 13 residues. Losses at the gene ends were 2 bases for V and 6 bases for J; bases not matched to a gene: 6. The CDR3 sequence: CAWSIGGGNGYTF. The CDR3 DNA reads TGTGCCTGGAGTATAGGGGGCGGTAATGGCTACACCTTC.

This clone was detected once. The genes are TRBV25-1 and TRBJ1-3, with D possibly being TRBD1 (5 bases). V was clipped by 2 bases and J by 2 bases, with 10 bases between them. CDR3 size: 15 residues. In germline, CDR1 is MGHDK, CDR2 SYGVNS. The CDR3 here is CASSEPGIPGNTIYF. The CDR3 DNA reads TGTGCCAGCAGTGAACCAGGGATTCCTGGAAACACCATATATTTT.

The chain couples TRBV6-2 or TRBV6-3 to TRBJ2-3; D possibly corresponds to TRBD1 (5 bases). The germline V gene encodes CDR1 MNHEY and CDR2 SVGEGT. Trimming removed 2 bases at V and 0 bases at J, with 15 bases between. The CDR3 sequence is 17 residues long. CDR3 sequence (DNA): TGTGCCAGCAGTTACGAAGCAGGGCGGCATAGCACAGATACGCAGTATTTT. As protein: CASSYEAGRHSTDTQYF.

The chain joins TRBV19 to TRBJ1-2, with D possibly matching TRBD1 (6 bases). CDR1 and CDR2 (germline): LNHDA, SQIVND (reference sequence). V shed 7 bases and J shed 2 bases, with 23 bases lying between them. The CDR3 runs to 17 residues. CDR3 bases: TGTGCCAGTAATCGAAACGAGGGGGGGTACCGGAACTATGGCTACACCTTC. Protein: CASNRNEGGYRNYGYTF.

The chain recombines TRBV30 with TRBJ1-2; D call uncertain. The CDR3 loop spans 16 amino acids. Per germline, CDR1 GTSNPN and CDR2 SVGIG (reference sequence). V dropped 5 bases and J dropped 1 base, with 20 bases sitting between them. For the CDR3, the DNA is TGTGCCTGGTCCCTTCGGAGGCAACCCGGTAACTATGGCTACACCTTC. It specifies CAWSLRRQPGNYGYTF.

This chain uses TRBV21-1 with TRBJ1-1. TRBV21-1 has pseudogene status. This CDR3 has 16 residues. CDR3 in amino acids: CASTPRGGAGWTEAFF. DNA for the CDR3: TGTGCCAGCACCCCCCGGGGGGGGGCAGGTTGGACTGAAGCTTTCTTT.

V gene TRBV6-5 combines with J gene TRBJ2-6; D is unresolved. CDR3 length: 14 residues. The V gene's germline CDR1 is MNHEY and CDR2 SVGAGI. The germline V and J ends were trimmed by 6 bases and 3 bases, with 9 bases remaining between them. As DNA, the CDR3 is TGTGCCAGCAGACAAGTGGTTGGGGCCAACGTCCTGACTTTC. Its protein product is CASRQVVGANVLTF.

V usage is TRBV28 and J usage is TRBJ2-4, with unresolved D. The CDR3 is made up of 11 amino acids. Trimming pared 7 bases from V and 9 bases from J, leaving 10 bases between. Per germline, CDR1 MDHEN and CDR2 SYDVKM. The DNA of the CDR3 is TGTGCCAGCACCTCTCTTAGCATTCAGTACTTC. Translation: CASTSLSIQYF.

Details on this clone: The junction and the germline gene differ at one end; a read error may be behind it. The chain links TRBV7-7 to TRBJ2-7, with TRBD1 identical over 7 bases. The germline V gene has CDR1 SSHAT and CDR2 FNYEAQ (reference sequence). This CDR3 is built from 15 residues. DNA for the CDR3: TGTGCTAGCAGCCGGCCGGGACAGTGGCTCTACGAGCAGTACTTC. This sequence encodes CASSRPGQWLYEQYF.

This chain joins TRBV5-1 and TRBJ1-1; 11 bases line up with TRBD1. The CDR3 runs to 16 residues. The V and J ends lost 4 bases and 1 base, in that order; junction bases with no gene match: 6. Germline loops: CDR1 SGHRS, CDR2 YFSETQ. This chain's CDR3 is CASSDSGTGGNTEAFF. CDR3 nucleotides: TGCGCCAGCAGCGACTCCGGGACAGGGGGGAACACTGAAGCTTTCTTT.

CDR3 nucleotide sequence: TGTGCCAGCCAGTGGGCCACTGAAGCTTTCTTT. Encoded protein: CASQWATEAFF. The rearrangement links TRBV27 to TRBJ1-1; D gene unclear. The germline V gene encodes CDR1 MNHEY and CDR2 SMNVEV (reference sequence). V gave up 8 bases and J gave up 4 bases, with 8 bases separating them. CDR3 length: 11 amino acids.

CDR3 loop: CASTPRGGVGTDTQYF. The CDR3 nucleotides read TGCGCCAGCACCCCAAGAGGGGGCGTAGGCACAGATACGCAGTATTTT. The gene calls are TRBV4-1 and TRBJ2-3; 7 bases agree with TRBD1. The CDR3 covers 16 residues. Germline V gene data show CDR1 as MGHRA and CDR2 as YSYEKL. After removal of 7 bases from V and 1 base from J, the junction contained 11 bases not matched to a gene.

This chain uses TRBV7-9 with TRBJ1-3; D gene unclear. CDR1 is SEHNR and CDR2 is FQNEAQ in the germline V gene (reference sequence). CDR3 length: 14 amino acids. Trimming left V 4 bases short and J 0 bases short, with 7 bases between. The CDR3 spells CASSSPGSGNTIYF. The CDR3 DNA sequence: TGTGCCAGCAGCTCCCCGGGCTCTGGAAACACCATATATTTT.

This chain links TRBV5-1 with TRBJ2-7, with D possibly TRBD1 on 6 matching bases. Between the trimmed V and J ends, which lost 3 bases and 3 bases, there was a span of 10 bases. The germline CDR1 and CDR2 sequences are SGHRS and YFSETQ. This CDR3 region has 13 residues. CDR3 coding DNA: TGCGCCAGCAGCTGGGACATTTACTACGAGCAGTACTTC. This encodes CASSWDIYYEQYF.

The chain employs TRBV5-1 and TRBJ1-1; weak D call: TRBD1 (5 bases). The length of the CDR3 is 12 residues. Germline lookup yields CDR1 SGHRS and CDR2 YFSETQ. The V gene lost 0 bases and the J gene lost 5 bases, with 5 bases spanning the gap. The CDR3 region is CASSLDRTEAFF. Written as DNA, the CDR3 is TGCGCCAGCAGCTTGGACAGGACTGAAGCTTTCTTT.

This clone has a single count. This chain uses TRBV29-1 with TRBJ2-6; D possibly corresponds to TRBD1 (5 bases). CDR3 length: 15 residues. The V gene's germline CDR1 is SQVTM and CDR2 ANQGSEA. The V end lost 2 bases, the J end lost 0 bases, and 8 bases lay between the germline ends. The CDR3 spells CSVEQGFSGANVLTF. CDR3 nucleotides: TGCAGCGTTGAACAGGGCTTCTCTGGGGCCAACGTCCTGACTTTC.

The CDR3 here is CASSLQRDYEQYF. The CDR3 DNA is TGTGCCAGCAGCTTGCAGCGGGACTACGAGCAGTACTTC. The chain uses TRBV5-8 and TRBJ2-7, with 7 bases identical to TRBD2. The CDR3 covers 13 residues. The V and J ends lost 1 base and 3 bases, in that order; junction bases with no gene match: 1. In germline, CDR1 is SGHTS, CDR2 YDEGEE. The full variable domain, rest sourced from reference TRBV5-8 and TRBJ2-7, is EAGVTQSPTHLIKTRGQQATLRCSPISGHTSVYWYQQALGLGLQFLLWYDEGEERNRGNFPPRFSGRQFPNYSSELNVNALELEDSALYLCASSLQRDYEQYFGPGTRLTVT.

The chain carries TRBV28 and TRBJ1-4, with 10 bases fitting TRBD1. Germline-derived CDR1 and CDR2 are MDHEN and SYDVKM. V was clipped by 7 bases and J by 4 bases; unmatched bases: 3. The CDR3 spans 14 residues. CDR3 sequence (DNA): TGTGCCAGCATTAGGACAGGGGGTAATGAAAAACTGTTTTTT. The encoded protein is CASIRTGGNEKLFF.

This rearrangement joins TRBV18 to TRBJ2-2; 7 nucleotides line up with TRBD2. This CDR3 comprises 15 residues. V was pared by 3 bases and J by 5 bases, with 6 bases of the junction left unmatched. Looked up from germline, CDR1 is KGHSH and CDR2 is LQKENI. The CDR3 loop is CASSPRGDGTGELFF. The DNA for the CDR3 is TGTGCCAGCTCACCTCGGGGGGATGGAACCGGGGAGCTGTTTTTT.

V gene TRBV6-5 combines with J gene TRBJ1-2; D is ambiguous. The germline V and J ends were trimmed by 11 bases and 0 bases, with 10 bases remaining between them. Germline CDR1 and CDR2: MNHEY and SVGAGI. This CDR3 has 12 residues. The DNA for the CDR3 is TGTGCCGGGAGGCGGACTAACTATGGCTACACCTTC. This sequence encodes CAGRRTNYGYTF.

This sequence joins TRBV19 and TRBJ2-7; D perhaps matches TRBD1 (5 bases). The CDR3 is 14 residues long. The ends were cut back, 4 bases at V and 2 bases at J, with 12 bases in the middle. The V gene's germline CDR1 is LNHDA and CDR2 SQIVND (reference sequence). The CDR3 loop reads CASSNYRNTYEQYF. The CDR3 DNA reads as TGTGCCAGTAGTAACTACAGGAATACCTACGAGCAGTACTTC. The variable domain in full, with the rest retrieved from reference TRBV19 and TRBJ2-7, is DGGITQSPKYLFRKEGQNVTLSCEQNLNHDAMYWYRQDPGQGLRLIYYSQIVNDFQKGDIAEGYSVSREKKESFPLTVTSAQKNPTAFYLCASSNYRNTYEQYFGPGTRLTVT.

This CDR3 is CASSPTGRREANEQFF. The CDR3 nucleotides are TGTGCCAGCAGCCCAACGGGGAGGCGGGAGGCCAATGAGCAGTTCTTC. This chain links TRBV9 with TRBJ2-1; 8 nucleotides agree with TRBD2. V shed 4 bases and J 6 bases; nucleotides not matched to a gene: 12. The CDR3 loop spans 16 amino acids. Germline assignment: CDR1 SGDLS and CDR2 YYNGEE. Full variable domain (remainder filled in from reference TRBV9 and TRBJ2-1): DSGVTQTPKHLITATGQRVTLRCSPRSGDLSVYWYQQSLDQGLQFLIQYYNGEERAKGNILERFSAQQFPDLHSELNLSSLELGDSALYFCASSPTGRREANEQFFGPGTRLTVL.

CDR3 amino acids: CASSLYPDSYEQYF. In DNA form, the CDR3 reads TGTGCCAGCAGCTTATATCCGGACAGCTACGAGCAGTACTTC. V is TRBV11-2 and J is TRBJ2-7, with a weak D call TRBD1 (6 bases). The ends were cut back, 2 bases at V and 3 bases at J, with 11 bases in the middle. The CDR3 length is 14 residues. CDR1 and CDR2 (germline): SGHAT, FQNNGV.